The clone carrying this TCR beta chain was picked up one time. Germline V gene sequence: CDR1 SGHNT, CDR2 YYREEE (reference sequence). The junction had 7 bases not matched to a gene; V was cut back by 1 base and J by 6 bases. This CDR3 contains 16 residues. This sample stems from a study of OX40 agonist ivuxolimab in advanced cancers. The wider study: Ivuxolimab, an antibody that agonizes OX40 (CD134), was administered to the patients. The dose-escalation cohort had hepatocellular carcinoma, melanoma, renal cell or head and neck cancer. Partial responses were achieved by three patients, of whom one had hepatocellular carcinoma and two had cutaneous melanoma.

The protocol was immunoSEQ multiplex PCR, while the TCRdb copy is restricted to in-frame clones and leaves out a portion. The table includes 99,000 or so clones, 94% detected once. The chain carries TRBV5-4 and TRBJ2-2, with TRBD2 matching over 9 bases. The clonotype originates from an adult with an advanced solid tumor such as melanoma, head and neck, liver or kidney cancer. The sequenced sample was CD4+ or CD8+ T cells sorted from blood, obtained in a trial of the OX40 agonist ivuxolimab. The CDR3 protein is CASSLIAGEGSGELFF. CDR3 DNA sequence: TGTGCCAGCAGCTTGATAGCGGGAGAGGGGTCCGGGGAGCTGTTTTTT.